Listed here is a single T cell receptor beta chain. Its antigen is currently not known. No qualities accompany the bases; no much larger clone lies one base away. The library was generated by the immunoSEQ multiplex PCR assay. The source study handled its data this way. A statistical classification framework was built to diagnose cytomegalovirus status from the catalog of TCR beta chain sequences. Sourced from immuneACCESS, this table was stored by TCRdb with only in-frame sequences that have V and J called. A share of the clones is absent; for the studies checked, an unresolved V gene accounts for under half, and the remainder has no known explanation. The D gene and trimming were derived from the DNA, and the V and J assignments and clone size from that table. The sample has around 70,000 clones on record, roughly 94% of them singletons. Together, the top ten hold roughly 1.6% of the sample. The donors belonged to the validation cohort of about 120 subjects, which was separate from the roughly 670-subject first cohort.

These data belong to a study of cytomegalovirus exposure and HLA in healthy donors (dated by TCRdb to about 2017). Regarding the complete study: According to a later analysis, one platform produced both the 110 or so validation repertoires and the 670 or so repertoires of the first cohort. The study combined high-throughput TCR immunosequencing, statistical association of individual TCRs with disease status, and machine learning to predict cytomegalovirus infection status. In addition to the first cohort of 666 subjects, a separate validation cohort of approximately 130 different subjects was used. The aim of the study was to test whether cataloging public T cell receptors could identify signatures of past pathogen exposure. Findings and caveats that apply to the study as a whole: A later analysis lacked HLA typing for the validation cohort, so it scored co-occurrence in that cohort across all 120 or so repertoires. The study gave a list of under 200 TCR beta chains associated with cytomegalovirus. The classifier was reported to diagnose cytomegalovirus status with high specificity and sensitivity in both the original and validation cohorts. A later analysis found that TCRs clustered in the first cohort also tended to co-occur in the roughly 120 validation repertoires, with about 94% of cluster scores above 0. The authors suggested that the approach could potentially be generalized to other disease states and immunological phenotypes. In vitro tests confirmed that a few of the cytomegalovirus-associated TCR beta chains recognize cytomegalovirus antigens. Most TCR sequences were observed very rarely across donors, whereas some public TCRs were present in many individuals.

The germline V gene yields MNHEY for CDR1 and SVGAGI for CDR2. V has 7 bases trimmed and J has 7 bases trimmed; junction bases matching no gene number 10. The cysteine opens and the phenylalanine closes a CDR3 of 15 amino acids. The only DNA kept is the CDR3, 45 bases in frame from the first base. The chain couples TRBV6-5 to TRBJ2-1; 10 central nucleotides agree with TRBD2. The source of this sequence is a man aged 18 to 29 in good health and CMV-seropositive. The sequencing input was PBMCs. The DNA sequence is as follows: TGTGCCAGCAAGATAACCGGGACTAGCGTTAATGAGCAGTTCTTC. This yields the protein CASKITGTSVNEQFF.